The source of this TCR beta chain is a study of glioma-infiltrating T cells. Amplification of TCR alpha and beta CDR3 regions from RNA used iRepertoire nested multiplex PCR. TCRdb re-analysed the multiplex PCR reads in MiXCR, keeping a single row per CDR3 protein. In the table there are approximately 18,000 distinct CDR3 sequences, roughly 64% of which are singletons. This clonotype has a count of ten or more. Trimming removed 1 base at V and 2 bases at J, with 12 bases between. Germline CDR1 and CDR2: LGHNA and YNFKEQ. This CDR3 has 15 residues. The sequence came from a human donor with low-grade glioma or glioblastoma, undergoing nonglioma brain surgery, or in good health (not recorded which). The J gene is TRBJ2-7, the V gene TRBV4-2; D tentatively fits TRBD1 or TRBD2 (7 bases each). Sequenced sample: glioma tissue, nonneoplastic brain tissue, or PBMCs (not recorded which). CDR3 amino acids: CASSQGAGGAYEQYF. CDR3 in DNA: TGTGCCAGCAGCCAAGGGGCAGGGGGGGCCTACGAGCAGTACTTC.